The clone carrying this T cell receptor (beta chain) was counted many times. A single record per CDR3 protein comes from TCRdb applying MiXCR to the 5' RACE reads. The sample lists 200,000 to 250,000 distinct CDR3 sequences, more than 9% occurring once. These data are taken from a study of CD8 T cells in ankylosing spondylitis. Germline V gene lookup returns CDR1 SQVTM and CDR2 ANQGSEA. This CDR3 has 15 amino acids. Trimming at V came to 8 bases and at J to 8 bases, leaving 17 bases not matched to a gene. The clonotype originates from a male donor with ankylosing spondylitis or in good health (not recorded which). V usage is TRBV29-1 and J usage is TRBJ1-2, with 10 nucleotides matching TRBD1. Sequencing input: blood, either unsorted or a sorted T cell fraction (not recorded which). As DNA, the CDR3 is TGCAGCATTCCCTACGTTGGGACAGGGGCGGAAGGCTACACCTTC. Protein product: CSIPYVGTGAEGYTF.